Listed below are T cell receptor beta chains from one sample, sequenced in a study of T cells expressing NK-cell markers. TCRdb reprocessed the 5' RACE reads, keeping one entry per CDR3 protein, no DNA. Its table lists 400,000 to 550,000 distinct CDR3 sequences. Sequencing input: blood T cells: a sorted CD56 or NKG2C T cell subset, CD4+ or CD8+ T cells, or bulk PBMC T cells (not recorded which). These receptors all come from a woman between 18 and 75 years old in good health. CDR3s include the opening cysteine and the closing phenylalanine or tryptophan.

j_gene | v_gene | CDR3aa
TRBJ2-5 | TRBV7-3 | CASSLRLQETQYF
TRBJ2-7 | TRBV3-1 | CASSARGAYEQYF
TRBJ2-2 | TRBV28 | CASSQGLGTGELFF
TRBJ1-1 | TRBV7-2 | CASSLTVLGTEAFF
TRBJ2-1 | TRBV5-1 | CASSPPGLAGEQFF
TRBJ1-6 | TRBV4-3 | CASSQEQGARTSPLHF
TRBJ2-5 | TRBV20-1 | CSARQRPEETQYF
TRBJ2-1 | TRBV9 | CASSPNTPHEQFF
TRBJ2-7 | TRBV10-3 | CAISESQYEQYF
TRBJ2-7 | TRBV23-1 | CASSHPPDRDRPHSYEQYF
TRBJ1-2 | TRBV20-1 | CSARDFEDSYGYTF
TRBJ2-1 | TRBV28 | CASIDSSSYNEQFF
TRBJ2-1 | TRBV4-3 | CASSQDGPLGSYNEQFF
TRBJ2-5 | TRBV7-2 | CASSPSVAQETQYF
TRBJ1-5 | TRBV20-1 | CSASKGSNQPQHF
TRBJ2-3 | TRBV11-2 | CASSPQLTSDPAVDTQYF
TRBJ2-3 | TRBV7-2 | CASSLNILTDTQYF
TRBJ2-1 | TRBV11-2 | CASSLDVGGAASFYNEQFF
TRBJ2-5 | TRBV12-3/TRBV12-4 | CASSWTGLETQYF
TRBJ2-3 | TRBV6-1 | CASTGQGTDTQYF
TRBJ2-1 | TRBV20-1 | CSASSWEGVDEQFF
TRBJ2-3 | TRBV7-3 | CASSPSGRAGADTQYF
TRBJ1-5 | TRBV7-8 | CASSSPRTIQHF
TRBJ1-4 | TRBV4-2 | CASSQEGSQYNEKLFF
TRBJ2-1 | TRBV20-1 | CSARSLAGVNEQFF
TRBJ2-4 | TRBV9 | CASSPQTGSDIQYF
TRBJ2-5 | TRBV5-1 | CASSSPPKETQYF
TRBJ2-3 | TRBV27 | CASSYELRTDTQYF
TRBJ2-3 | TRBV7-2 | CASRPTGSTDTQYF
TRBJ2-1 | TRBV5-1 | CANKPGNEQFF